The rows below give T cell receptor beta chains drawn from one sample of a study of cytomegalovirus exposure and HLA in healthy donors. Measured with immunoSEQ multiplex PCR; TCRdb has only the in-frame clones, and not every one. The sample shows nearly 300,000 clones, about nine tenths of them seen only once. Sequencing was done on a sample of PBMCs. These receptors were collected from a man in his forties in good health and CMV-seropositive. CDR3s include the opening cysteine and the closing phenylalanine or tryptophan. D genes are given only for firm matches. Clone size is not always given. Where it is, it says once, few, many or a class for expanded clones.

CDR3aa,CDR3nt,d_gene,v_gene,abundance,j_gene
CASSVGLAGAGEQYF,TGTGCCAGCAGCGTTGGTCTAGCGGGAGCGGGCGAGCAGTACTTC,TRBD2,TRBV9,.,TRBJ2-7
CASSFSGTGKGGYTF,TGTGCCAGCAGTTTCTCCGGGACAGGGAAAGGTGGCTACACCTTC,TRBD1,TRBV28,once,TRBJ1-2
CASSIARQPQHF,TGTGCCAGTAGTATAGCCCGGCAGCCCCAGCATTTT,.,TRBV19,.,TRBJ1-5
CASSLSGESSGYTF,TGTGCCAGCAGCTTATCAGGGGAATCGTCCGGCTACACCTTC,.,TRBV7-6,.,TRBJ1-2
CASSGRTGAYEQYF,TGTGCCAGCAGTGGTCGGACAGGCGCCTACGAGCAGTACTTC,TRBD1,TRBV25-1,.,TRBJ2-7
CASSPDNANYGYTF,TGCGCCAGCAGCCCCGACAACGCTAACTATGGCTACACCTTC,.,TRBV5-1,.,TRBJ1-2
CASSYLNYSRNTEAFF,TGTGCCAGCAGTTACCTCAACTATTCTAGGAACACTGAAGCTTTCTTT,.,TRBV6-6,.,TRBJ1-1
CASSYGGGNNQPQHF,TGTGCCAGCAGTTACGGGGGGGGCAACAATCAGCCCCAGCATTTT,.,TRBV6-5,.,TRBJ1-5
CASSLKKGARYEQYF,TGTGCCAGCAGCTTGAAGAAGGGGGCGAGGTACGAGCAGTACTTC,TRBD1,TRBV5-4,.,TRBJ2-7
CSVTGTGIDQPQHF,TGCAGCGTAACCGGGACAGGGATTGATCAGCCCCAGCATTTT,TRBD1,TRBV29-1,.,TRBJ1-5
CASSEIPSTSGSTYEQYF,TGTGCCAGCAGTGAAATCCCATCCACTAGCGGGAGCACCTACGAGCAGTACTTC,TRBD2,TRBV25-1,.,TRBJ2-7
CASSLDRGEKLFF,TGTGCCAGCAGTTTAGACAGGGGGGAAAAACTGTTTTTT,TRBD1,TRBV27,.,TRBJ1-4
CASSEASRGDTEAFF,TGTGCCAGCAGTGAGGCCAGCCGGGGGGACACTGAAGCTTTCTTT,.,TRBV2,.,TRBJ1-1
CASSFSGTSGRTSIYEQYF,TGCGCCAGCAGCTTCTCCGGGACTAGCGGGAGGACCTCAATTTACGAGCAGTACTTC,TRBD2,TRBV5-1,.,TRBJ2-7
CASSEGLATDTQYF,TGTGCCAGCAGTGAGGGACTAGCTACAGATACGCAGTATTTT,TRBD2,TRBV6-1,.,TRBJ2-3
CASSSGLLSGEQYF,TGTGCCAGCAGCTCGGGACTTCTATCGGGCGAGCAGTACTTC,.,TRBV7-9,.,TRBJ2-7
CASSLTGNTEAFF,TGTGCCAGCAGTCTTACAGGGAACACTGAAGCTTTCTTT,.,TRBV6-1,few,TRBJ1-1
CASSRTEDTQYF,TGTGCCAGCAGTCGAACGGAGGATACGCAGTATTTT,.,TRBV27,.,TRBJ2-3
CATSRVGGVTNQPQHF,TGTGCCACCAGCAGAGTTGGAGGGGTGACCAATCAGCCCCAGCATTTT,.,TRBV15,.,TRBJ1-5
CASSSYGLGEGDIQYF,TGTGCCAGCAGCTCTTATGGCCTGGGGGAGGGAGACATTCAGTACTTC,TRBD2,TRBV5-4,.,TRBJ2-4
CASSFPGLAETQYF,TGTGCCAGCTCATTCCCGGGACTAGCGGAGACCCAGTACTTC,TRBD2,TRBV18,.,TRBJ2-5
CASNAPQTGMNTEAFF,TGTGCCAGCAACGCCCCCCAGACAGGGATGAACACTGAAGCTTTCTTT,TRBD1,TRBV9,.,TRBJ1-1
CASSFSVRGWTQYF,TGTGCCAGCAGCTTTTCCGTCAGGGGATGGACCCAGTACTTC,.,TRBV7-6,.,TRBJ2-5